At least ten counts were recorded for the clone carrying this TCR beta chain. Both TCRalpha and TCRbeta chains were reverse transcribed with V-gene-specific primers. Amplification, which lasted 15 to 20 PCR cycles, used a constant-region primer and V-primer adapter to amplify TCRs. One entry per CDR3 protein, called by TCRdb with MiXCR from the reads. The data show about 91,000 distinct CDR3 sequences, 20% to 25% seen once. The entry originates in a study of low-dose radiotherapy and immunotherapy resistance in tumors. Study details: The study gave Cohort 2 1 Gy per fraction every two weeks, totaling 13 Gy over 26 weeks. For four cycles from cycle 1 day 1, patients took 300 mg oral aspirin daily. Intravenous nivolumab 240 mg every two weeks plus ipilimumab 1 mg/kg every six weeks was given to patients.

Time point defined: after trial treatment. Treatment specified: LDRT plus nivolumab, ipilimumab, low-dose cyclophosphamide and aspirin (RACIN trial). Advanced solid tumors lacking tumor-infiltrating lymphocytes were present in eligible patients. V was shortened by 2 bases and J by 5 bases, with 12 bases between the two germline ends. The germline gives CDR1 KGHSH, CDR2 LQKENI. The CDR3 loop spans 14 amino acids. The receptor was derived from a female donor with ovarian cancer. This sequence joins TRBV18 and TRBJ1-1; D remains ambiguous. Sequenced here: PBMCs, sampled after low-dose radiotherapy plus immunotherapy. The CDR3: CASSPGVGGTEAFF. The CDR3 nucleotides are TGTGCCAGCTCACCAGGGGTGGGCGGTACTGAAGCTTTCTTT.